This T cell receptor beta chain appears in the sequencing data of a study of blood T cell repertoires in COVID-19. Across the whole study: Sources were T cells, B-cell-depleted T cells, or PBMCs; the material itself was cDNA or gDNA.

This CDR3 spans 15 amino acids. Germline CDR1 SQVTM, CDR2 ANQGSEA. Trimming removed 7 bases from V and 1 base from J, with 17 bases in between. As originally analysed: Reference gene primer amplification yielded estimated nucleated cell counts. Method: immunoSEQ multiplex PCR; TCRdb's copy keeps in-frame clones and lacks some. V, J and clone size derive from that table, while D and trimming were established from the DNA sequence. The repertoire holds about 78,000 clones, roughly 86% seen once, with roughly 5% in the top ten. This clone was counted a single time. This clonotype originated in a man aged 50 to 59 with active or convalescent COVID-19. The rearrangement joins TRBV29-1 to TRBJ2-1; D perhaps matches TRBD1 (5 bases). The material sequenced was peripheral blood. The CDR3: CSATEQALSYNEQFF. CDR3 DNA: TGCAGCGCCACGGAACAGGCTTTATCCTACAATGAGCAGTTCTTC.